The text below deals with one TCR beta chain. Its specificity is not known. The authors reverse transcribed all of the isolated RNA, so sequencing captured expressed TCRB transcripts. Data came from immunoSEQ multiplex PCR; TCRdb stores just in-frame clones and leaves some out. The data contain hundreds of thousands of clones, roughly a sixth of them singletons. This CDR3 has 14 amino acids. The V gene's germline CDR1 is SGHRS and CDR2 YFSETQ. V lost 3 bases and J lost 0, with 9 bases in between. This record belongs to a study of beta chain features in type 1 diabetes. General study findings and limits: A greater similarity of naive, central memory and Treg TCRB repertoires was seen among patients than among healthy donors.

The chain recombines TRBV5-1 with TRBJ1-1; D gene ambiguous. This clonotype originated in a woman in her late teens or twenties in good health. The sample was naive CD4+ T cells from blood. The CDR3 is CASSSGLMNTEAFF. The DNA for the CDR3 is TGCGCCAGCAGCTCGGGCCTCATGAACACTGAAGCTTTCTTT.